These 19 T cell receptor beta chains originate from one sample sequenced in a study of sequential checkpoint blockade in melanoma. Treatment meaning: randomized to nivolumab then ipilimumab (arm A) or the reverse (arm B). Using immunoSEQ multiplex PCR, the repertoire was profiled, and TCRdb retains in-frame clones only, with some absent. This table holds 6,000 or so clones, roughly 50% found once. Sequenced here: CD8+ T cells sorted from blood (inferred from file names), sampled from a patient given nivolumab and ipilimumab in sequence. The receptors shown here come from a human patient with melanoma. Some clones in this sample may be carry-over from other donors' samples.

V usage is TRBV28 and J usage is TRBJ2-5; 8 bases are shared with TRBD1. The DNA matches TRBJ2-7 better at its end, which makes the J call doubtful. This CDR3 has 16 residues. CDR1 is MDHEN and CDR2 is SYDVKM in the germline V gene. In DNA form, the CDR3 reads TGTGCCAGCACTGAAACAGGGACAGGACAATTTTACGAGCAGTACTTC. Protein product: CASTETGTGQFYEQYF.

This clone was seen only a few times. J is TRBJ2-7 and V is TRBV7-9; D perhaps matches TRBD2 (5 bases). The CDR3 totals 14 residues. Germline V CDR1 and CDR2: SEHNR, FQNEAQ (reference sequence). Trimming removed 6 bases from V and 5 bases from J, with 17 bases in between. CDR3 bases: TGTGCCAGCAGTCCATCCGACACCGGGGACGAGCAGTACTTC. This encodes CASSPSDTGDEQYF.

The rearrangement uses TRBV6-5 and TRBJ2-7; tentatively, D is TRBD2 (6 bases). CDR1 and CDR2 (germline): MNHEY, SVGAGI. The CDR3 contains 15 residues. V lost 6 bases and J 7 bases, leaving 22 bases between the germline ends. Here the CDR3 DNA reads TGTGCCAGCAGCCGCGCAGGCGGGGATCCGAGGGAGCAGTACTTC. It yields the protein CASSRAGGDPREQYF.

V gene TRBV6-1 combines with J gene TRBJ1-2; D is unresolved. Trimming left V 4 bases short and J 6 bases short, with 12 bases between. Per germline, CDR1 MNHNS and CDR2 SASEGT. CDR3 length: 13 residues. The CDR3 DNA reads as TGTGCCAGCAGTGTTGATGAGTCGAATGGCTACACCTTC. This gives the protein CASSVDESNGYTF.

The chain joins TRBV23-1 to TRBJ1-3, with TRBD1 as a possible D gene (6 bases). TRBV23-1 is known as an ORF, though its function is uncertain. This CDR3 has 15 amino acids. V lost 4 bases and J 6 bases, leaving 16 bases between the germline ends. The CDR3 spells CASSRAGAAKNTIYF. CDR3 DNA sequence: TGCGCCAGCAGTCGGGCAGGGGCAGCTAAAAACACCATATATTTT.

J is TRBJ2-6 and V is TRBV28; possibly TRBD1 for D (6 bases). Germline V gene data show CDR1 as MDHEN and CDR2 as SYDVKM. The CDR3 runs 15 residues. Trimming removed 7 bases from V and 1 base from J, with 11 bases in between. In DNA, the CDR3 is TGTGCCAGCAATCAACAGGGTTCTGGGGCCAACGTCCTGACTTTC. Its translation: CASNQQGSGANVLTF.

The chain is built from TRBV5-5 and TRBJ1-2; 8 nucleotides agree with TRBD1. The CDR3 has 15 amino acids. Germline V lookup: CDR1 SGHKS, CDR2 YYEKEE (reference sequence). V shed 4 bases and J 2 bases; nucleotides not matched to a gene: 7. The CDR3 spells CASSILQGENYGYTF. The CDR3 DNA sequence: TGTGCCAGCAGCATATTACAGGGGGAAAACTATGGCTACACCTTC.

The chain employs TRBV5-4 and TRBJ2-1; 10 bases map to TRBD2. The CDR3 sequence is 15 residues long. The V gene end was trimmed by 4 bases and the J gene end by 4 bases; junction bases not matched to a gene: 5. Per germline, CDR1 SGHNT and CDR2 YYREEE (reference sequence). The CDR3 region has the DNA TGTGCCAGCAGCCTAGTAGCGGGGGGTTACAATGAGCAGTTCTTC. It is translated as CASSLVAGGYNEQFF. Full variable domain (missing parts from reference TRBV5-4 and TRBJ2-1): ETGVTQSPTHLIKTRGQQVTLRCSSQSGHNTVSWYQQALGQGPQFIFQYYREEENGRGNFPPRFSGLQFPNYSSELNVNALELDDSALYLCASSLVAGGYNEQFFGPGTRLTVL.

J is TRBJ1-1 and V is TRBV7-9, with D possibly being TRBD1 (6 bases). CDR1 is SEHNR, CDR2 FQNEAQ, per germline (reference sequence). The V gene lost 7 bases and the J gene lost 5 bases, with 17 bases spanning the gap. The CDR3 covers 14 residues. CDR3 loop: CASTQTGPGTEAFF. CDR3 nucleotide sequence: TGTGCCAGCACCCAAACAGGGCCGGGGACTGAAGCTTTCTTT. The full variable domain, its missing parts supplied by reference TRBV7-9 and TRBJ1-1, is DTGVSQNPRHKITKRGQNVTFRCDPISEHNRLYWYRQTLGQGPEFLTYFQNEAQLEKSRLLSDRFSAERPKGSFSTLEIQRTEQGDSAMYLCASTQTGPGTEAFFGQGTRLTVV.

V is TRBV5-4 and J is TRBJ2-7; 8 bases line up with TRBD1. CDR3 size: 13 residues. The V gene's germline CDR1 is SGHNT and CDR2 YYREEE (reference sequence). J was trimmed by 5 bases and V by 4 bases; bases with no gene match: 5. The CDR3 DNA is TGTGCCAGCAGCGTGGACAGGGCCCACGAGCAGTACTTC. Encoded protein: CASSVDRAHEQYF.

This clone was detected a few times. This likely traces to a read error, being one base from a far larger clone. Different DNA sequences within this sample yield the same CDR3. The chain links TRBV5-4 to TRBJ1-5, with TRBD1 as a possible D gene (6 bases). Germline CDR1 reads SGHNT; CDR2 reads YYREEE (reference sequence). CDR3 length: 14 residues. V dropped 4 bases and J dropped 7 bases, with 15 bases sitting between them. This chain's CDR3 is CASSQEQGIQPQHF. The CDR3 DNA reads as TGTGCCAGCAGCCAAGAGCAGGGGATACAGCCCCAGCATTTT. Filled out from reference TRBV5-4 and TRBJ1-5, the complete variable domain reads ETGVTQSPTHLIKTRGQQVTLRCSSQSGHNTVSWYQQALGQGPQFIFQYYREEENGRGNFPPRFSGLQFPNYSSELNVNALELDDSALYLCASSQEQGIQPQHFGDGTRLSIL.

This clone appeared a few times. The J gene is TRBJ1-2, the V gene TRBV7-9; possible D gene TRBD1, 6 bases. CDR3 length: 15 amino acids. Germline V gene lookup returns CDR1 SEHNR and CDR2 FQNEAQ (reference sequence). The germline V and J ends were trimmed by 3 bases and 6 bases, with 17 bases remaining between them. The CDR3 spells CASSFMGGAGDGYTF. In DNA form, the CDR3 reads TGTGCCAGCAGCTTTATGGGGGGGGCGGGTGATGGCTACACCTTC.

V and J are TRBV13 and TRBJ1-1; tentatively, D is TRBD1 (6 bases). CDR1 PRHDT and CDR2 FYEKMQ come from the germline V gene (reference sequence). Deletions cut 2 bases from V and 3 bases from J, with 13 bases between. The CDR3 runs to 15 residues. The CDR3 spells CASSLRGAGDTEAFF. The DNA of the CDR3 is TGTGCCAGCAGCTTACGGGGGGCAGGAGACACTGAAGCTTTCTTT.

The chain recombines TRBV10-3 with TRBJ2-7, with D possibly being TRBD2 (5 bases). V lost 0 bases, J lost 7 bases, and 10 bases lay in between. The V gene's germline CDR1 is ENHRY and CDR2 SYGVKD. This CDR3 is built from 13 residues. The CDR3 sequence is CAISESREGEQYF. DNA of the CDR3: TGTGCCATCAGTGAGTCGAGGGAAGGGGAGCAGTACTTC.

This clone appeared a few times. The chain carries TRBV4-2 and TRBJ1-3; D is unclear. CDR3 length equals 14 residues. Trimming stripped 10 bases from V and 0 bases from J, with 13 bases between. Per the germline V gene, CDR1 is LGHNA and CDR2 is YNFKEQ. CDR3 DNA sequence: TGTGCCACCACGACTGAACCCTCTGGAAACACCATATATTTT. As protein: CATTTEPSGNTIYF.

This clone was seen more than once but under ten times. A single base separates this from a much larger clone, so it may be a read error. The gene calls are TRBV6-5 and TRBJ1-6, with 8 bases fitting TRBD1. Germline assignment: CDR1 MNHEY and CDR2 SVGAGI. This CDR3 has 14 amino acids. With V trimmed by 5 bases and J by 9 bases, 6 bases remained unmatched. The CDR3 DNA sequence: TGTGCCAGCAGTGAGGACAGGGAGGTTTCACCCCTCCACTTT. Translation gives CASSEDREVSPLHF.

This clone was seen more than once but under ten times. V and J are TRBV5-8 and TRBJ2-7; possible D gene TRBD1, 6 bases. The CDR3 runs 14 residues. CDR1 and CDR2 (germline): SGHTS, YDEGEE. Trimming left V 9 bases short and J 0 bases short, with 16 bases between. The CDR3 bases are TGTGCCACAGATAAGGGGGATTCCTCCTACGAGCAGTACTTC. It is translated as CATDKGDSSYEQYF.

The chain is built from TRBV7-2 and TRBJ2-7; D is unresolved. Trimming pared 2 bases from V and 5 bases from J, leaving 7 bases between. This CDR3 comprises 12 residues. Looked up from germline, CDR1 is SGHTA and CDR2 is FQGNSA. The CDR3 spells CASSLYGDEQYF. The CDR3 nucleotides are TGTGCCAGCAGCTTATATGGAGACGAGCAGTACTTC.

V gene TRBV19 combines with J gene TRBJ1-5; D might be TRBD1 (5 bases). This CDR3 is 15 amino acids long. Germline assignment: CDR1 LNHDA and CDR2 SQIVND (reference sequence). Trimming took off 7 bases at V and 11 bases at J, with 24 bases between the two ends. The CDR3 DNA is TGTGCCAGTACCCCGCGGGGCGCCTCCCTGGGGGCCCAGCATTTT. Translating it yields CASTPRGASLGAQHF.